Below, 3 T cell receptor beta chains from the same sample are listed, as sequenced in a study of neurological immune-mediated disorders. TCRdb reprocessed the 5' RACE reads with MiXCR, giving one entry per CDR3 protein. The data contain about 58,000 distinct CDR3 sequences, around 3.4% of them singletons. The sample consisted of PBMCs. The receptors derive from a woman aged 60-75 years with multiple sclerosis.

This clonotype appeared many times. The CDR3 coding sequence is TGCGCCAGCAGCCAAGATCCGGGACCAACAGATACGCAGTATTTT. It is translated as CASSQDPGPTDTQYF. This chain joins TRBV4-1 and TRBJ2-3; either TRBD1 or TRBD2 may fit D (5 bases each). CDR1 and CDR2 from the germline V gene are MGHRA and YSYEKL. Trimming pared 0 bases from V and 3 bases from J, leaving 10 bases between. The CDR3 length is 15 residues.

This clonotype was seen a handful of times. Written as DNA, the CDR3 is TGTGCCAGCAGGGAACTTGACTACGAGCAGTACTTC. Protein product: CASRELDYEQYF. This chain joins TRBV6-6 and TRBJ2-7, with no clear D. V was pared by 6 bases and J by 3 bases, with 9 bases between. This CDR3 spans 12 amino acids. Germline V lookup: CDR1 MNHNY, CDR2 SVGAGI (reference sequence).

This clonotype was seen ten or more times. The genes are TRBV5-6 and TRBJ1-5; weak D call: TRBD1 (5 bases). Trimming removed 6 bases from V and 2 bases from J, with 15 bases in between. The germline gives CDR1 SGHDT, CDR2 YYEEEE. The CDR3 sequence is 15 residues long. The CDR3 here is CASTLQGLGNQPQHF. CDR3 DNA sequence: TGTGCCAGCACCCTGCAGGGTTTAGGCAATCAGCCCCAGCATTTT.